The rows below give T cell receptor beta chains drawn from one sample of a study of technical replicates of blood from several donors. Using immunoSEQ multiplex PCR, the repertoire was profiled, and TCRdb retains in-frame clones only, with some absent. Among fewer than 80,000 clones listed, about nine tenths were seen once. Sequenced material: PBMCs. These receptors were obtained from a human donor in good health. Some clones in this sample may be carry-over from other donors' samples. Each CDR3 is given with its conserved first and last residue. D genes are given only for firm matches. Rows may omit the clone size; those that give it use once, few, many or a size class.

CDR3 | DNA | J | D | size | V | length
CASSTTVNTEAFF | TGTGCCAGCAGTACGACAGTGAACACTGAAGCTTTCTTT | TRBJ1-1 | NA | few | TRBV6-5 | 13
CASVSGRWEGIREQFF | TGTGCCAGCGTAAGTGGGCGGTGGGAGGGGATCAGGGAGCAGTTCTTC | TRBJ2-1 | TRBD2 | NA | TRBV7-8 | 16
CATSRGVGLANNEQFF | TGTGCCACCAGCAGAGGAGTCGGACTAGCGAACAATGAGCAGTTCTTC | TRBJ2-1 | TRBD2 | NA | TRBV15 | 16
CASSPRQGASGELFF | TGCGCCAGCAGCCCCCGCCAGGGGGCTTCCGGGGAGCTGTTTTTT | TRBJ2-2 | TRBD1 | NA | TRBV5-1 | 15
CASSNRGYEQYF | TGTGCCAGTTCTAACAGGGGATACGAGCAGTACTTC | TRBJ2-7 | TRBD1 | NA | TRBV2 | 12
CASSEGYEQYF | TGTGCCAGCTCCGAGGGCTACGAGCAGTACTTC | TRBJ2-7 | NA | NA | TRBV14 | 11
CASSKRTGGNTEAFF | TGTGCCAGTAGTAAACGGACAGGGGGAAACACTGAAGCTTTCTTT | TRBJ1-1 | TRBD1 | NA | TRBV19 | 15
CASSPQVGSYEQYF | TGTGCCAGCAGCCCCCAAGTTGGCAGTTACGAGCAGTACTTC | TRBJ2-7 | NA | NA | TRBV9 | 14
CASSLVGRASVIGRDEQFF | TGTGCCAGCAGCTTAGTCGGGAGGGCCTCTGTTATTGGTCGGGATGAGCAGTTCTTC | TRBJ2-1 | TRBD2 | NA | TRBV7-2 | 19
CASPFDEQYF | TGTGCCAGTCCCTTTGACGAGCAGTACTTC | TRBJ2-7 | NA | NA | TRBV21-1 | 10
CASSSIGLAEETQYF | TGTGCCAGCAGCTCGATTGGACTAGCCGAAGAGACCCAGTACTTC | TRBJ2-5 | TRBD2 | once | TRBV7-8 | 15
CASSVAGDLTDTQYF | TGCGCCAGCAGCGTGGCGGGGGACCTCACAGATACGCAGTATTTT | TRBJ2-3 | TRBD2 | once | TRBV5-1 | 15
CASSPPGERETQYF | TGTGCCAGCAGCCCACCCGGGGAGAGAGAGACCCAGTACTTC | TRBJ2-5 | NA | NA | TRBV7-7 | 14
CAWSVFLGGYEQYF | TGTGCCTGGAGTGTATTTTTAGGGGGCTACGAGCAGTACTTC | TRBJ2-7 | NA | NA | TRBV30 | 14
CASSSGQGADNEQFF | TGTGCCAGCAGCTCGGGACAGGGGGCCGACAATGAGCAGTTCTTC | TRBJ2-1 | TRBD1 | NA | TRBV7-9 | 15
CASSQDLANYGYTF | TGCGCCAGCAGCCAAGATCTAGCTAACTATGGCTACACCTTC | TRBJ1-2 | NA | NA | TRBV4-3 | 14
CASSERASTEAFF | TGTGCCAGCAGTGAGAGGGCGAGCACTGAAGCTTTCTTT | TRBJ1-1 | NA | once | TRBV27 | 13
CASSSGLAGNTQYF | TGTGCCAGCAGCTCGGGACTAGCGGGCAATACGCAGTATTTT | TRBJ2-3 | TRBD2 | few | TRBV7-3 | 14
CASSRGTNEKLFF | TGTGCCAGCAGCAGGGGAACTAATGAAAAACTGTTTTTT | TRBJ1-4 | NA | few | TRBV2 | 13
CASSQDGGLAGLDPYEQYF | TGCGCCAGCAGCCAAGATGGGGGACTAGCGGGTTTGGACCCCTACGAGCAGTACTTC | TRBJ2-7 | TRBD2 | NA | TRBV4-1 | 19
CASNGTGMINEQFF | TGTGCCAGCAATGGGACAGGGATGATCAATGAGCAGTTCTTC | TRBJ2-1 | TRBD1 | NA | TRBV6-6 | 14
CASSSSTGNTIYF | TGCGCCAGCAGCTCCTCGACAGGAAACACCATATATTTT | TRBJ1-3 | NA | NA | TRBV5-1 | 13
CASSLGSGITDTQYF | TGCGCCAGCAGCTTGGGTAGCGGTATAACAGATACGCAGTATTTT | TRBJ2-3 | NA | NA | TRBV5-1 | 15
CAWNQQGATKNIQYF | TGTGCCTGGAACCAACAGGGGGCTACCAAAAACATTCAGTACTTC | TRBJ2-4 | TRBD1 | NA | TRBV30 | 15
CSASPERIQYF | TGCAGTGCTAGCCCCGAGAGGATCCAGTACTTC | TRBJ2-5 | NA | NA | TRBV20-1 | 11
CASSRALGDEKLFF | TGTGCCAGCAGTAGGGCCCTGGGAGATGAAAAACTGTTTTTT | TRBJ1-4 | NA | NA | TRBV9 | 14
CAISRSGTGLNYGYTF | TGTGCCATCAGTAGGTCCGGGACAGGCCTTAACTATGGCTACACCTTC | TRBJ1-2 | TRBD1 | NA | TRBV10-3 | 16
CASSPPNGRRDNEQFF | TGTGCCAGCTCACCACCGAACGGGAGACGGGACAATGAGCAGTTCTTC | TRBJ2-1 | NA | NA | TRBV18 | 16
CAALGTDDPYEQYF | TGTGCCGCACTCGGGACAGACGACCCCTACGAGCAGTACTTC | TRBJ2-7 | TRBD1 | NA | TRBV10-3 | 14
CASSHRDRFNQPQHF | TGCGCCAGCAGCCATAGGGACAGGTTTAATCAGCCCCAGCATTTT | TRBJ1-5 | TRBD1 | NA | TRBV4-1 | 15
CASSLALGQGFANYGYTF | TGTGCCAGCAGCTTAGCTTTGGGACAGGGATTTGCTAACTATGGCTACACCTTC | TRBJ1-2 | TRBD1 | NA | TRBV7-2 | 18